Listed below are T cell receptor beta chains from one sample, sequenced in a study of cytomegalovirus exposure and HLA in healthy donors. Data came from immunoSEQ multiplex PCR; TCRdb stores just in-frame clones and leaves some out. Here the sample spans approximately 110,000 clones, about 80% being singletons. The sample taken for sequencing was PBMCs. These receptors all stem from a woman aged 25 to 39 in good health and CMV-seropositive. Each CDR3 is given with its conserved first and last residue.

v_call cdr3_aa
TRBV4-1 CASSRLTGGTEAFF
TRBV10-3 CAITPELAGETQYF
TRBV6-5 CASSRTGHTGELFF
TRBV6-5 CASSYWQPGQYNEQFF
TRBV19 CASSMVAGVYEQYF
TRBV10-1 CASSELTGMSTGELFF
TRBV30 CAWSGTGVETQYF
TRBV6-5 CASSTGQGANQPQHF
TRBV14 CASSLRTSIYEQFF
TRBV27 CASSLGGYNEQFF
TRBV7-9 CASSTSGSYNEQFF
TRBV9 CASTGTVTLNYGYTF
TRBV11-3 CVGEDDTGELFF
TRBV5-1 CASSLSHLYGYTF
TRBV6-4 CASSRSGTSSYNEQFF
TRBV7-9 CASRRGNSPLHF
TRBV5-6 CASSSGQGGMNTEAFF
TRBV29-1 CSVVLVSYEQYF
TRBV6-5 CASSGTFQETQYF
TRBV2 CASSPSGTGELFF
TRBV14 CASSQVPGLGTDTQYF
TRBV4-1 CASSQEGWDRGRLNSGNTIYF
TRBV5-1 CASSLDAGGSNQPQHF
TRBV10-1 CEWGGAAEKLFF
TRBV4-1 CASSQERLTEAFF
TRBV7-3 CASSFGSGSSYNEQFF
TRBV7-9 CASSPIPGQSYEQYF
TRBV19 CASSFGSLHNEQFF
TRBV5-4 CASSLEQGGTEAFF
TRBV27 CASSLQKGTTNEKLFF
TRBV6-6 CASSTFQSGGREQYF
TRBV2 CASSAGQGGVRGNQPQHF
TRBV7-2 CASSLSGTTYNEQFF
TRBV7-9 CASSLRAGSEAFF
TRBV7-9 CSSSQHDAATQEQYF
TRBV6-5 CASKVIRGRSGYTF
TRBV10-3 CAISYRGNNEQFF
TRBV2 CASSKRLADSYEQYF
TRBV4-2 CASSPDRGDYEQYF
TRBV11-1 CASSQKGGRADTQYF